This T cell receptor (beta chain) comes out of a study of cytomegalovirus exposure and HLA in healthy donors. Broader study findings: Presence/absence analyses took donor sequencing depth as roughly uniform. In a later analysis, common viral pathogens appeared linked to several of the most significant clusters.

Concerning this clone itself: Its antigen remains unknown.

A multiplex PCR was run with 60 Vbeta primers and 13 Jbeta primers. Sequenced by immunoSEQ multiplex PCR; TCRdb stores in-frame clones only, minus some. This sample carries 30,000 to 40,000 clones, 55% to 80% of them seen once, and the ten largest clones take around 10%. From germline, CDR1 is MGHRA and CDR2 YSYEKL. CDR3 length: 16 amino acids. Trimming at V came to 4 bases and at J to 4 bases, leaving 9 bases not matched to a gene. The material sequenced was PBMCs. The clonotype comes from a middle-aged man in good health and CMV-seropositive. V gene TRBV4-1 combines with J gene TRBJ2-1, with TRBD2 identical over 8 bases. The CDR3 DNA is TGCGCCAGCAGCCCTGGAGCGGGGGTAGGATACAATGAGCAGTTCTTC. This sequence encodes CASSPGAGVGYNEQFF.